This TCR beta chain was found in a study of Graves' ophthalmopathy and Graves' hyperthyroidism. Per the germline V gene, CDR1 is LGHDT and CDR2 is YNNKEL (reference sequence). The CDR3 is 16 amino acids. The V segment lost 1 base and the J segment 2 bases; nucleotides outside the gene matches: 4. This clonotype was recorded many times. Its antigen is as yet unknown. Donors with ophthalmopathy: moderate-to-severe activity, CAS ≥3, NOSPECS ≥4, duration under 3 months. Study conclusions and caveats: Sensitivity of approximately 88% and specificity of 70% to 84% were achieved when a 13-signature model separated ophthalmopathy from stable hyperthyroidism.

Researchers took RNA transcripts and amplified TCR beta CDR3 regions from them. HTBI primers were employed in first-round RT-PCR, then a second-round multiplex PCR followed. TCRdb re-called the multiplex PCR reads with MiXCR, one entry per CDR3 protein. The sample consists of a few hundred thousand distinct CDR3 sequences, around 18% of them appearing once. This chain connects TRBV3-1 to TRBJ2-7; TRBD2 matches at 11 bases. What was sequenced was peripheral blood. This TCR was recovered from a woman between 18 and 30 years old with Graves' ophthalmopathy. The CDR3 region has the DNA TGTGCCAGCAGCCAAGGGACTAGCGGGCTCACCTACGAGCAGTACTTC. As protein: CASSQGTSGLTYEQYF.